The 23 T cell receptor beta chains in this list originate from one sample, sequenced in a study of type 1 regulatory T cells. A single record per CDR3 protein comes from TCRdb applying MiXCR to the reads. The table includes 90,000 to 100,000 distinct CDR3 sequences, 25% to 40% detected once. The sequencing input was CD4+ T cells, either the whole sample or a sorted fraction (not recorded which). The receptors here all came from a human donor in good health.

The chain has TRBV3-1 and TRBJ2-7; D ambiguous. Trimming pared 2 bases from V and 2 bases from J, leaving 10 bases between. Germline loops: CDR1 LGHDT, CDR2 YNNKEL (reference sequence). This CDR3 is 14 amino acids long. The CDR3 DNA sequence: TGTGCCAGCAGCCAATTGCAACAGACCTACGAGCAGTACTTC. Translated, it gives CASSQLQQTYEQYF.

The chain employs TRBV5-1 and TRBJ2-6; D ambiguous. V dropped 4 bases and J dropped 0 bases, with 2 bases sitting between them. Germline values: CDR1 SGHRS, CDR2 YFSETQ. CDR3 length equals 13 residues. CDR3 protein: CASSVSGANVLTF. The CDR3 region has the DNA TGCGCCAGCAGCGTCTCTGGGGCCAACGTCCTGACTTTC. The full variable domain, with the rest looked up from reference TRBV5-1 and TRBJ2-6, is KAGVTQTPRYLIKTRGQQVTLSCSPISGHRSVSWYQQTPGQGLQFLFEYFSETQRNKGNFPGRFSGRQFSNSRSEMNVSTLELGDSALYLCASSVSGANVLTFGAGSRLTVL.

At least ten counts were recorded for this clonotype. V usage is TRBV6-5 and J usage is TRBJ2-5; the D is unclear. V was trimmed by 5 bases and J by 5 bases, leaving 18 bases between them. Germline loops: CDR1 MNHEY, CDR2 SVGAGI. CDR3 size: 15 residues. CDR3 protein: CASSLRPAGGETQYF. The CDR3 nucleotides are TGTGCCAGCAGTCTCCGACCTGCTGGTGGGGAGACCCAGTACTTC.

This clonotype turned up a few times. V is TRBV29-1 and J is TRBJ1-2; possible D gene TRBD1, 6 bases. CDR1 is SQVTM and CDR2 is ANQGSEA in the germline V gene. V shed 4 bases and J shed 2 bases, with 14 bases lying between them. CDR3 length: 14 residues. The CDR3 spells CSVVGAGANYGYTF. The CDR3 region has the DNA TGCAGCGTTGTTGGCGCAGGGGCCAACTATGGCTACACCTTC.

Of note for this clonotype: One end of the junction varies from germline; a read error may be responsible. The V gene is TRBV20-1, the J gene TRBJ2-3; D might be TRBD2 (5 bases). This CDR3 has 14 residues. CDR1 DFQATT and CDR2 SNEGSKA come from the germline V gene (reference sequence). The CDR3 loop is CSTRVIASTDTQYF. The CDR3 DNA is TGCAGTACTAGAGTTATAGCGAGCACAGATACGCAGTATTTT.

The chain employs TRBV4-3 and TRBJ2-7, with 7 bases that match TRBD2. The CDR3 is made up of 16 amino acids. Losses at the gene ends were 0 bases for V and 0 bases for J; bases not matched to a gene: 5. Germline V gene lookup returns CDR1 LGHNA and CDR2 YSLEER. CDR3 sequence reads: CASSQEGSSGSYEQYF. For the CDR3, the DNA is TGCGCCAGCAGCCAAGAAGGATCTAGCGGCTCCTACGAGCAGTACTTC.

In this sample, this clonotype turned up a few times. The gene calls are TRBV7-2 and TRBJ2-1; tentatively, D is TRBD2 (6 bases). Germline V CDR1 and CDR2: SGHTA, FQGNSA. The CDR3 covers 12 residues. The V end was cut by 7 bases, the J end by 8 bases, with 12 bases between. The CDR3 DNA sequence: TGTGCCAGCACCAACGGGAGATATGAGCAGTTCTTC. Its translation is CASTNGRYEQFF.

The chain combines TRBV20-1 with TRBJ2-1, with D perhaps matching TRBD1 (5 bases). V was pared by 6 bases and J by 7 bases, with 28 bases between. The CDR3 is made up of 17 amino acids. The germline gives CDR1 DFQATT, CDR2 SNEGSKA (reference sequence). This CDR3 is CSASPFGVQMGRNEQFF. The CDR3 DNA follows: TGCAGTGCGAGCCCGTTTGGGGTTCAAATGGGGCGTAATGAGCAGTTCTTC.

As regards this clonotype: Because the CDR3 is missing its conserved closing phenylalanine or tryptophan, this is likely a read error. The gene calls are TRBV4-3 and TRBJ1-1; TRBD1 matches 8 bases. The V segment lost 0 bases and the J segment 7 bases; nucleotides outside the gene matches: 7. The CDR3 extends over 15 amino acids. Germline V lookup: CDR1 LGHNA, CDR2 YSLEER. CDR3 coding DNA: TGCGCCAGCAGCCAAGATGTTTCAGGGGGCATTGAAGCTTTCGTT. It is translated as CASSQDVSGGIEAFV.

V is TRBV19 and J is TRBJ2-5; 9 nucleotides match TRBD2. CDR3 length: 16 residues. V lost 2 bases to trimming and J lost 4 bases; unmatched junction nucleotides: 8. Germline lookup yields CDR1 LNHDA and CDR2 SQIVND (reference sequence). The CDR3 loop is CASSIQEREARETQYF. The CDR3 DNA sequence: TGTGCCAGTAGTATACAGGAGCGGGAGGCGCGAGAGACCCAGTACTTC.

There are a few counts of this clonotype. The rearrangement uses TRBV2 and TRBJ1-1, with D maybe TRBD1 (6 bases). Between the trimmed V and J ends, which lost 3 bases and 10 bases, there was a span of 15 bases. The length of the CDR3 is 13 residues. The germline CDR1 and CDR2 sequences are SNHLY and FYNNEI. The CDR3 coding sequence is TGTGCCAGCAGTGACGGCGTAGGGGGACGAGCTTTCTTT. This translates into CASSDGVGGRAFF.

The rearrangement links TRBV7-2 to TRBJ2-5; D is unresolved. CDR3 length: 13 amino acids. Trimming took off 1 base at V and 7 bases at J, with 10 bases between the two ends. CDR1 SGHTA and CDR2 FQGNSA come from the germline V gene. CDR3 in DNA: TGTGCCAGCAGCTTAGAGGCAGATGGGACCCAGTACTTC. It is translated as CASSLEADGTQYF.

Details on this clonotype: A read error is possible here, since a much larger clone lies one base away. The conserved final phenylalanine or tryptophan is absent from the CDR3, which likely points to a read error. The rearrangement joins TRBV3-1 to TRBJ2-3; D assignment may be TRBD1 or TRBD2 (5 bases each). The germline gives CDR1 LGHDT, CDR2 YNNKEL (reference sequence). With 0 bases removed from V and 9 bases from J, the gap between germline ends came to 22 bases. The CDR3 sequence is 17 residues long. This chain's CDR3 is CASSQDLSGPNRITQYV. The DNA for the CDR3 is TGTGCCAGCAGCCAAGATCTTTCGGGACCGAACCGCATCACGCAGTATGTT.

V and J are TRBV3-1 and TRBJ2-7, with unresolved D. The CDR3 spans 13 residues. V lost 3 bases and J lost 6, with 12 bases in between. Germline CDR1 and CDR2: LGHDT and YNNKEL (reference sequence). The CDR3 coding sequence is TGTGCCAGCAGCCAGCTAGGTGGGTCCGAGCAGTACTTC. Translation gives CASSQLGGSEQYF.

The table lists this clonotype with a few counts. The rearrangement joins TRBV20-1 to TRBJ2-1, with D tentatively TRBD2 (6 bases). The germline V and J ends were trimmed by 2 bases and 0 bases, with 17 bases remaining between them. Germline-derived CDR1 and CDR2 are DFQATT and SNEGSKA (reference sequence). The CDR3 has 17 residues. The CDR3 coding sequence is TGCAGTGCTAGAATCCGGGGGACCAAAAACTCCTACAATGAGCAGTTCTTC. This encodes CSARIRGTKNSYNEQFF.

The rearrangement uses TRBV20-1 and TRBJ2-1; 12 nucleotides align to TRBD2. The germline V gene has CDR1 DFQATT and CDR2 SNEGSKA (reference sequence). V was clipped by 2 bases and J by 5 bases; unmatched bases: 7. This CDR3 has 16 amino acids. CDR3 DNA sequence: TGCAGTGCTAGAACCCCTGGGACTAGCGGGCACAATGAGCAGTTCTTC. Protein: CSARTPGTSGHNEQFF.

V usage is TRBV20-1 and J usage is TRBJ2-1; 7 bases line up with TRBD1. With 5 bases clipped from V and 6 bases from J, the junction kept 10 bases outside the gene matches. CDR1 and CDR2 (germline): DFQATT, SNEGSKA (reference sequence). The CDR3 length is 14 residues. CDR3 loop: CSASTGDGGNEQFF. The CDR3 coding sequence is TGCAGTGCTTCCACAGGGGACGGAGGCAATGAGCAGTTCTTC.

The rearrangement uses TRBV20-1 and TRBJ2-6; no firm D call. Deletions cut 4 bases from V and 0 bases from J, with 7 bases between. The CDR3 is made up of 14 amino acids. Germline values: CDR1 DFQATT, CDR2 SNEGSKA (reference sequence). CDR3 amino acids: CSATPNSGANVLTF. CDR3 coding DNA: TGCAGTGCTACTCCGAACTCTGGGGCCAACGTCCTGACTTTC.

The V gene is TRBV20-1, the J gene TRBJ2-7; TRBD1 aligns across 7 bases. The V segment lost 2 bases and the J segment 5 bases; nucleotides outside the gene matches: 9. Germline V gives CDR1 DFQATT, CDR2 SNEGSKA (reference sequence). The CDR3 extends over 14 amino acids. The CDR3 protein is CSARFPGQVHEQYF. As DNA, the CDR3 is TGCAGTGCTAGATTTCCCGGACAGGTCCACGAGCAGTACTTC.

This chain links TRBV7-2 with TRBJ2-5, with TRBD2 as a possible D gene (5 bases). This CDR3 spans 14 amino acids. Germline V gives CDR1 SGHTA, CDR2 FQGNSA. The V gene lost 7 bases and the J gene lost 1 base, with 13 bases spanning the gap. The CDR3 DNA follows: TGTGCCAGCATCTTTGAGCGGACCCAAGAGACCCAGTACTTC. Translating it yields CASIFERTQETQYF.

The chain recombines TRBV5-1 with TRBJ2-7; 7 bases map to TRBD1. The CDR3 extends over 14 amino acids. With V trimmed by 4 bases and J by 3 bases, 7 bases remained unmatched. The germline V gene has CDR1 SGHRS and CDR2 YFSETQ. Written as DNA, the CDR3 is TGCGCCAGCAGCCCGACAGGGAACAACTACGAGCAGTACTTC. It is translated as CASSPTGNNYEQYF.

This clonotype turned up a few times. The rearrangement uses TRBV7-3 and TRBJ2-2, with 9 bases matching TRBD2. The CDR3 is made up of 15 amino acids. V trimming: 0 bases; J trimming: 7 bases; junction bases outside the gene matches: 3. Per germline, CDR1 SGHTA and CDR2 FQGTGA. The CDR3 bases are TGTGCCAGCAGCTTAACTAGCGGGAGCGGCGGGGAGCTGTTTTTT. It yields the protein CASSLTSGSGGELFF.

This clonotype was observed a handful of times. The CDR3 sequence is CASSPLGVDTQYF. The CDR3 DNA reads as TGCGCCAGCAGCCCACTAGGAGTGGATACGCAGTATTTT. The genes are TRBV5-1 and TRBJ2-3, with a possible D match to TRBD2 (5 bases). Trimming cost V 4 bases and J 6 bases, with 12 bases left between them. Per the germline V gene, CDR1 is SGHRS and CDR2 is YFSETQ. The CDR3 loop spans 13 amino acids.